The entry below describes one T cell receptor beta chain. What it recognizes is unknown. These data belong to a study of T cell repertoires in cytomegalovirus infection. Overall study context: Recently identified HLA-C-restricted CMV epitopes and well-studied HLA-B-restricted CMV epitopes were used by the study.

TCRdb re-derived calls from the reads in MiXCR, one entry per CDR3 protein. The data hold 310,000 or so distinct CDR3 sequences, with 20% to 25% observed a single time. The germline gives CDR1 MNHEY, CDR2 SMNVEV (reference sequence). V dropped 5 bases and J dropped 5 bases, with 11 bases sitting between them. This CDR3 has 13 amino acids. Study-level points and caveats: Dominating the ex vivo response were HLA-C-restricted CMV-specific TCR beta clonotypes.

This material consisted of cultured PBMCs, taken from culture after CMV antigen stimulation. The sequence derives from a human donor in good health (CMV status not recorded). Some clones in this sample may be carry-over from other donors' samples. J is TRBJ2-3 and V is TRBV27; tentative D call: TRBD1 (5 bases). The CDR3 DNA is TGTGCCAGCAGTGGCAGGGTATTAGATACGCAGTATTTT. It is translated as CASSGRVLDTQYF.